The 18 T cell receptor beta chains reported below all come from one sample, sequenced in a study of blood T cell repertoires in COVID-19. Data came from immunoSEQ multiplex PCR; TCRdb stores just in-frame clones and leaves some out. The table has about 370,000 clones, around 91% seen once. The material sequenced was PBMCs or T cells enriched from blood (not recorded which). Receptor source: a man younger than 35 who had recovered from COVID-19.

This chain joins TRBV28 and TRBJ2-7; D might be TRBD1 (6 bases). Trimming removed 4 bases at V and 4 bases at J, with 11 bases between. There are 13 residues in the CDR3. The germline gives CDR1 MDHEN, CDR2 SYDVKM. The DNA of the CDR3 is TGTGCCAGCAGTTCCACCACAGGGTACGAGCAGTACTTC. It codes for CASSSTTGYEQYF.

The chain is built from TRBV10-3 and TRBJ2-7; 10 bases align to TRBD2. Germline V gives CDR1 ENHRY, CDR2 SYGVKD. V gave up 4 bases and J gave up 3 bases; unmatched junction bases: 3. CDR3 size: 14 residues. This CDR3 is CAISGAGGLYEQYF. The CDR3 DNA follows: TGTGCCATCAGTGGAGCGGGAGGGCTCTACGAGCAGTACTTC.

V usage is TRBV19 and J usage is TRBJ2-1, with 12 bases that match TRBD2. The CDR3 has 16 amino acids. V trimming: 5 bases; J trimming: 6 bases; junction bases outside the gene matches: 8. CDR1 is LNHDA and CDR2 is SQIVND in the germline V gene (reference sequence). The DNA for the CDR3 is TGTGCCAGTAGTTCCACTAGCGGGAGGATCCTCAATGAGCAGTTCTTC. Translating it yields CASSSTSGRILNEQFF.

This chain uses TRBV2 with TRBJ1-5; tentative D call: TRBD1 (5 bases). Germline assignment: CDR1 SNHLY and CDR2 FYNNEI. V dropped 3 bases and J dropped 5 bases, with 11 bases sitting between them. The CDR3 consists of 14 residues. Written as DNA, the CDR3 is TGTGCCAGCAGTGATAACAGGCCCGATCAGCCCCAGCATTTT. It is translated as CASSDNRPDQPQHF.

The rearrangement uses TRBV10-3 and TRBJ1-2, with 8 bases that match TRBD1. V lost 2 bases, J lost 5 bases, and 13 bases stayed unmatched. CDR1 ENHRY and CDR2 SYGVKD come from the germline V gene. The CDR3 length is 17 residues. The DNA for the CDR3 is TGTGCCATCAGTGAGAAGGGACAGGACCCTGGCTTATATGGCTACACCTTC. Translation: CAISEKGQDPGLYGYTF.

The chain employs TRBV5-1 and TRBJ2-3; TRBD2 matches at 7 bases. V shed 7 bases and J 0 bases; nucleotides not matched to a gene: 5. Germline-derived CDR1 and CDR2 are SGHRS and YFSETQ. The CDR3 has 14 residues. Here the CDR3 reads CASQLAISTDTQYF. The CDR3 DNA follows: TGCGCCAGCCAACTAGCGATTAGCACAGATACGCAGTATTTT.

CDR3 amino acids: CASSNLQVVGETQYF. CDR3 in DNA: TGTGCCAGCAGTAACCTTCAGGTTGTCGGAGAGACCCAGTACTTC. The chain employs TRBV6-5 and TRBJ2-5; D not resolved. CDR3 length: 15 residues. Deletions cut 5 bases from V and 4 bases from J, with 17 bases between. The germline V gene has CDR1 MNHEY and CDR2 SVGAGI.

V gene TRBV24-1 combines with J gene TRBJ2-1; D may be TRBD1 (7 bases). Germline V gives CDR1 KGHDR, CDR2 SFDVKD. V lost 7 bases and J 7 bases, leaving 13 bases between the germline ends. This CDR3 has 13 residues. The DNA for the CDR3 is TGTGCCACCAGAAGGTCAGGGGGGAATGAGCAGTTCTTC. It codes for CATRRSGGNEQFF.

This chain links TRBV27 with TRBJ2-7; the D gene is possibly TRBD2 (5 bases). V shed 2 bases and J shed 0 bases, with 11 bases lying between them. This CDR3 contains 15 residues. CDR1 is MNHEY and CDR2 is SMNVEV in the germline V gene (reference sequence). Here the CDR3 DNA reads TGTGCCAGCAGTTTAAAGGCTAGCAGCTCCTACGAGCAGTACTTC. It codes for CASSLKASSSYEQYF.

The V call is TRBV5-5, the J call TRBJ2-1, with 9 bases lining up with TRBD1. Looked up from germline, CDR1 is SGHKS and CDR2 is YYEKEE (reference sequence). This CDR3 has 16 amino acids. The ends lost 3 bases at V and 8 bases at J; junction bases unmatched: 12. DNA of the CDR3: TGTGCCAGCAGCTCCACAGGGGGCTGGGAGATTTATGAGCAGTTCTTC. Protein sequence: CASSSTGGWEIYEQFF.

CDR3 sequence reads: CASSLDRPLTGVDSPLHF. In DNA, the CDR3 is TGTGCCAGCAGCTTAGATCGACCCCTTACAGGGGTGGATTCACCCCTCCACTTT. The V and J genes are TRBV11-2 and TRBJ1-6; 7 positions agree with TRBD1. CDR1 SGHAT and CDR2 FQNNGV come from the germline V gene. The CDR3 loop spans 18 amino acids. J was trimmed by 8 bases and V by 0 bases; bases with no gene match: 13.

The chain links TRBV3-1 (or the pseudogene TRBV3-2) to TRBJ2-3; the D gene is possibly TRBD2 (6 bases). The V gene lost 0 bases and the J gene lost 5 bases, with 12 bases spanning the gap. Germline V CDR1 and CDR2: LGHDT, YNNKEL (reference sequence). The CDR3 extends over 15 amino acids. CDR3 amino acids: CASSQDPSSEDTQYF. CDR3 DNA sequence: TGTGCCAGCAGCCAAGATCCCTCTAGCGAAGATACGCAGTATTTT.

The chain couples TRBV6-5 to TRBJ2-1; the match to TRBD2 covers 7 bases. Germline CDR1 MNHEY, CDR2 SVGAGI. This CDR3 is built from 15 residues. The V segment lost 7 bases and the J segment 1 base; nucleotides outside the gene matches: 7. CDR3 in DNA: TGTGCCAGCATCAGCGGGGTAGTTTCCTACAATGAGCAGTTCTTC. It is translated as CASISGVVSYNEQFF.

The chain uses TRBV9 and TRBJ1-2; the D gene is possibly TRBD1 (5 bases). The CDR3 covers 15 residues. Germline loops: CDR1 SGDLS, CDR2 YYNGEE. V was cut by 6 bases and J by 1 base, with 16 bases left in between. CDR3 protein: CASTNQPQVNYGYTF. The DNA for the CDR3 is TGTGCCAGCACCAATCAACCACAGGTTAACTATGGCTACACCTTC.

The V gene is TRBV2, the J gene TRBJ1-5; no definite D call. Trimming left V 7 bases short and J 5 bases short, with 12 bases between. The CDR3 consists of 13 residues. In germline, CDR1 is SNHLY, CDR2 FYNNEI. CDR3 residues: CASKSLNDQPQHF. The CDR3 coding sequence is TGTGCCAGCAAAAGCCTGAACGATCAGCCCCAGCATTTT.

This chain links TRBV5-4 with TRBJ1-2; 10 bases match TRBD1. The germline V gene encodes CDR1 SGHNT and CDR2 YYREEE (reference sequence). There are 16 residues in the CDR3. After removal of 0 bases from V and 3 bases from J, the junction contained 5 bases not matched to a gene. The CDR3 is CASSLGRQGADYGYTF. CDR3 DNA sequence: TGTGCCAGCAGCTTGGGACGACAGGGGGCGGACTATGGCTACACCTTC.

CDR3 amino acids: CASSPLFVNTEAFF. The DNA for the CDR3 is TGTGCCAGCAGCCCCCTCTTTGTGAACACTGAAGCTTTCTTT. The chain joins TRBV3-1 (or the pseudogene TRBV3-2) to TRBJ1-1; D is ambiguous. The CDR3 contains 14 residues. Germline CDR1 is LGHDT and CDR2 is YNNKEL (reference sequence). With 4 bases removed from V and 0 bases from J, the gap between germline ends came to 9 bases.

The chain carries TRBV5-1 and TRBJ1-2, with D uncertain. Trimming shortened V by 4 bases and J by 1 base, and 8 bases separated the two germline ends. Germline V CDR1 and CDR2: SGHRS, YFSETQ. The CDR3 has 13 residues. The CDR3 sequence: CASSGGLNYGYTF. The DNA for the CDR3 is TGCGCCAGCAGCGGTGGGCTTAACTATGGCTACACCTTC. Full variable domain (outside the CDR3, taken from reference TRBV5-1 and TRBJ1-2): KAGVTQTPRYLIKTRGQQVTLSCSPISGHRSVSWYQQTPGQGLQFLFEYFSETQRNKGNFPGRFSGRQFSNSRSEMNVSTLELGDSALYLCASSGGLNYGYTFGSGTRLTVV.